Listed below are T cell receptor beta chains from one sample, sequenced in a study of T cells in narcolepsy. The table came from immunoSEQ multiplex PCR; TCRdb's copy has only in-frame clones and leaves some out. Of approximately 25,000 clones in the sample, about 80% were seen once. What was sequenced was CD45RA- memory CD4+ T cells from PBMCs. These receptors were taken from a human donor with narcolepsy. The CDR3 runs from the conserved cysteine through the conserved F or W. The order of the fields is V gene, clone size, CDR3 protein. Some rows mark clone size as missing; the rest say once, few, many or name a class of expanded clone.

TRBV6-4,.,CASSQLAGESYEQYF
TRBV5-1,.,CASSLASGTTGELFF
TRBV5-6,once,CASSTGQVTYEQYF
TRBV19,.,CASSIGHNQETQYF
TRBV19,.,CASSRSAKETQYF
TRBV19,.,CATRSGTGDGYTF
TRBV4-3,.,CASSQVKASGELEQYF
TRBV6-1,.,CASSPSGQGTDTQYF
TRBV4-1,.,CASSQASFRGPDADTQYF
TRBV2,.,CAGTPDRTIYNEQFF
TRBV7-3,.,CASSLLGATDTQYF
TRBV2,once,CASNRRDGPQETQYF
TRBV7-9,.,CASSLLGGDNEQFF
TRBV5-1,.,CASSQRVSYEQYF
TRBV18,.,CASSPLPVGGNTEAFF
TRBV6-5,.,CASRGSGVEYEQYF
TRBV29-1,.,CSATGLYSYEQYF
TRBV9,.,CASSPWTGPAEKLFF
TRBV5-1,.,CASSRTVTDYEQYF
TRBV5-1,.,CASAVGISNTIYF
TRBV5-1,.,CASSPRTGGSHGYTF
TRBV11-2,.,CASSLGYQETQYF
TRBV6-1,.,CASSETDYEQYF
TRBV27,.,CASGLGETQYF
TRBV13,.,CASSLGGDRMYSYTF
TRBV2,.,CASGRTSGYNEQFF
TRBV30,.,CAWSVDWTYGYTF
TRBV27,.,CASSWDSGNTIYF
TRBV10-3,.,CAISFRGGETEAFF
TRBV6-6,.,CASSWDLAKNIQYF
TRBV9,.,CASSPRGTSGGAGNEQFF
TRBV6-5,.,CASSYLSGGGYNEQFF
TRBV19,.,CASTTGLNTEAFF
TRBV15,.,CATSRGPSGYTF
TRBV5-1,.,CASHSVRDRGRYDQAEAFF
TRBV14,few,CASSQVRQRPPSGNTIYF
TRBV5-6,.,CASSLLSGTGNEKLFF
TRBV5-1,.,CASSLMRNEQFF
TRBV6-5,.,CASSYEAGGTGNTIYF
TRBV5-1,.,CASSLGGGGTEAFF
TRBV7-3,.,CASSLTLGTGDDEQYF
TRBV4-2,.,CASIPSVGGTEAFF
TRBV11-1,few,CASSSPPSYGYTF
TRBV15,.,CATSRDMSQPQHF
TRBV21-1,.,CASSKAERKRGPPNTEAFF
TRBV11-3,.,CASGLANYNEQFF
TRBV5-5,.,CASSHDRNRNEQFF
TRBV2,.,CASSEVSQRSGNTIYF
TRBV20-1,.,CSARGETQYF